These T cell receptor beta chains were read from a single sample in a study of blood T cell repertoires in COVID-19. Libraries were prepared by immunoSEQ multiplex PCR; TCRdb keeps only in-frame clonotypes and omits some of them. This table holds some 290,000 clones, 88% found once. Sequencing was carried out using peripheral blood. All receptors derive from a woman in her 30s with COVID-19, enrolled during active disease. CDR3s include the opening cysteine and the closing phenylalanine or tryptophan. A D gene is named only where the DNA matches it firmly. Clone size is stated in some rows and not others, as once, few, many or a class when expanded.

size	V	J	D	CDR3	DNA
NA	TRBV19	TRBJ2-1	TRBD2	CASSPWDRRLAGDLNEQFF	TGTGCCAGTAGTCCCTGGGACAGAAGACTAGCGGGAGATCTCAATGAGCAGTTCTTC
NA	TRBV7-9	TRBJ2-1	NA	CASSPRDKGMDEQFF	TGTGCCAGCAGCCCCCGGGACAAGGGTATGGATGAGCAGTTCTTC
NA	TRBV27	TRBJ2-2	NA	CASSLTTGYRELFF	TGTGCCAGCAGTCTGACCACAGGGTATAGGGAGCTGTTTTTT
NA	TRBV7-9	TRBJ2-6	NA	CASSRVGAGANVLTF	TGTGCCAGCAGCCGTGTGGGAGCTGGGGCCAACGTCCTGACTTTC
NA	TRBV7-2	TRBJ1-2	TRBD1	CASADVGTGIGYGYTF	TGTGCCAGCGCTGATGTCGGGACAGGGATTGGCTATGGCTACACCTTC
NA	TRBV4-1	TRBJ2-2	NA	CASSQRGNTGELFF	TGCGCCAGCAGCCAAAGGGGGAACACCGGGGAGCTGTTTTTT
NA	TRBV23-1	TRBJ2-1	NA	CASSLYRFRGGKNNEQFF	TGCGCCAGCAGTCTTTATCGTTTTAGGGGCGGCAAGAACAATGAGCAGTTCTTC
NA	TRBV5-1	TRBJ1-4	TRBD1	CASSLQGDTLNEKLFF	TGCGCCAGCAGCTTGCAGGGGGACACACTTAATGAAAAACTGTTTTTT
NA	TRBV6-2/TRBV6-3	TRBJ1-2	NA	CASSFPETYGYTF	TGTGCCAGCAGTTTCCCGGAGACCTATGGCTACACCTTC
NA	TRBV28	TRBJ2-2	NA	CASSFRGLRRGGGELFF	TGTGCCAGCAGTTTCCGGGGCTTGAGGCGGGGTGGCGGGGAGCTGTTTTTT
NA	TRBV11-2	TRBJ2-5	TRBD2	CASSLGVSGSGEETQYF	TGTGCCAGCAGCTTAGGAGTTAGCGGGAGTGGGGAAGAGACCCAGTACTTC
NA	TRBV9	TRBJ2-1	NA	CASSPHTDSYNEQFF	TGTGCCAGCAGCCCCCACACCGACTCCTACAATGAGCAGTTCTTC
NA	TRBV4-3	TRBJ2-5	TRBD1	CASSQVTGGDETQYF	TGCGCCAGCAGCCAAGTGACAGGGGGCGACGAGACCCAGTACTTC
NA	TRBV27	TRBJ1-1	NA	CASSSPSRGQNEAFF	TGTGCCAGCAGTTCCCCCTCCAGGGGCCAGAATGAAGCTTTCTTT
NA	TRBV5-4	TRBJ2-2	TRBD1	CASSLGQGAGNTGELFF	TGTGCCAGCAGCTTGGGACAGGGGGCAGGGAACACCGGGGAGCTGTTTTTT
NA	TRBV6-6	TRBJ1-4	TRBD1	CASSRQGTATNEKLFF	TGTGCCAGCAGTCGACAGGGAACCGCAACTAATGAAAAACTGTTTTTT
NA	TRBV5-1	TRBJ2-5	NA	CASSPARIPLQETQYF	TGCGCCAGCAGCCCAGCCAGGATTCCCCTCCAAGAGACCCAGTACTTC
NA	TRBV2	TRBJ2-2	TRBD1	CASRAETGSTGELFF	TGTGCCAGCAGGGCGGAGACAGGGAGCACCGGGGAGCTGTTTTTT
NA	TRBV7-8	TRBJ2-7	TRBD1	CASSLVLGTGSEQYF	TGTGCCAGCAGCTTAGTATTAGGGACAGGGAGCGAGCAGTACTTC
NA	TRBV7-9	TRBJ2-1	NA	CASRNTARDSEQFF	TGTGCCAGCAGGAACACTGCCCGGGATAGTGAGCAGTTCTTC
NA	TRBV19	TRBJ2-1	TRBD2	CASSILGTSGYNEQFF	TGTGCCAGTAGTATTCTGGGGACTAGCGGTTACAATGAGCAGTTCTTC
NA	TRBV3-1/TRBV3-2	TRBJ2-7	TRBD2	CASSQGTSGSYEQYF	TGTGCCAGCAGCCAAGGGACTAGCGGGAGTTACGAGCAGTACTTC
NA	TRBV9	TRBJ1-1	NA	CASSRSGGLNTEAFF	TGTGCCAGCAGCCGCTCGGGCGGGCTGAACACTGAAGCTTTCTTT
NA	TRBV5-4	TRBJ1-3	TRBD1	CASSRQGEPDTIYF	TGTGCCAGCAGCCGACAGGGTGAACCAGACACCATATATTTT
NA	TRBV6-6	TRBJ1-3	NA	CASSYRSVGNTIYF	TGTGCCAGCAGTTACCGCAGCGTTGGAAACACCATATATTTT
NA	TRBV7-9	TRBJ1-2	TRBD1	CASSLGTGYGYTF	TGTGCCAGCAGCCTAGGGACAGGATATGGCTACACCTTC
once	TRBV7-2	TRBJ2-7	TRBD1	CASSSRTTGAYEQYF	TGTGCCAGCAGCTCCCGGACGACAGGGGCCTACGAGCAGTACTTC
NA	TRBV7-9	TRBJ1-1	TRBD1	CASSLGTAEAFF	TGTGCCAGCAGCCTAGGGACAGCCGAAGCTTTCTTT
few	TRBV3-1/TRBV3-2	TRBJ1-1	NA	CASSLLTSRDEAFF	TGTGCCAGCAGCCTTCTGACTTCCCGAGATGAAGCTTTCTTT
NA	TRBV4-2	TRBJ2-7	TRBD1	CASSQGTARSYEQYF	TGTGCCAGCAGCCAGGGGACAGCTCGCTCCTACGAGCAGTACTTC
NA	TRBV13	TRBJ1-1	NA	CASSFSSAEAFF	TGTGCCAGCAGCTTCAGTTCCGCTGAAGCTTTCTTT
once	TRBV5-4	TRBJ2-1	TRBD2	CASSLASGKVSYNEQFF	TGTGCCAGCAGCTTGGCAAGCGGGAAGGTCTCCTACAATGAGCAGTTCTTC
NA	TRBV9	TRBJ1-6	NA	CASSVGGENNSPLHF	TGTGCCAGCAGCGTAGGAGGCGAAAATAATTCACCCCTCCACTTT
NA	TRBV15	TRBJ2-2	NA	CATSRDPGVGELFF	TGTGCCACCAGCAGAGATCCGGGTGTCGGGGAGCTGTTTTTT
NA	TRBV7-9	TRBJ2-2	NA	CASRTTGDGELFF	TGTGCCAGCAGGACAACGGGAGACGGGGAGCTGTTTTTT
NA	TRBV21-1	TRBJ1-4	NA	CASSKENPIVFNEKLFF	TGTGCCAGCAGCAAAGAGAATCCCATAGTTTTTAATGAAAAACTGTTTTTT
NA	TRBV5-4	TRBJ1-6	NA	CASQPGGGNSPLHF	TGTGCCAGTCAACCGGGTGGGGGCAATTCACCCCTCCACTTT
NA	TRBV2	TRBJ2-7	TRBD1	CASSSTGADYEQYF	TGTGCCAGCAGCTCGACAGGGGCCGACTACGAGCAGTACTTC
NA	TRBV6-5	TRBJ1-5	TRBD1	CASSQGAPNQPQHF	TGTGCCAGCAGTCAGGGGGCTCCCAATCAGCCCCAGCATTTT
NA	TRBV27	TRBJ1-5	NA	CASREQGRDQPQHF	TGTGCCAGCAGAGAACAGGGTCGAGATCAGCCCCAGCATTTT
NA	TRBV4-1	TRBJ2-3	TRBD2	CARSRPTSGPSTDTQYF	TGCGCCCGCAGCCGCCCGACTAGCGGGCCTAGCACAGATACGCAGTATTTT
NA	TRBV4-1	TRBJ1-2	TRBD1	CASSSPFGTDGYTF	TGCGCCAGCAGCTCCCCCTTTGGGACAGATGGCTACACCTTC
few	TRBV5-4	TRBJ2-7	NA	CASSSDFPYEQYF	TGTGCCAGCAGCTCGGACTTCCCCTACGAGCAGTACTTC
NA	TRBV6-2/TRBV6-3	TRBJ1-1	NA	CASSYSAGSFGPF	TGTGCCAGCAGTTACTCGGCGGGCAGCTTCGGACCATTT
NA	TRBV6-1	TRBJ1-4	NA	CASSGRDRPFKSNEKLFF	TGTGCCAGCAGTGGGAGGGACCGACCTTTCAAATCTAATGAAAAACTGTTTTTT
NA	TRBV6-1	TRBJ2-7	TRBD2	CASSDLAGGSYEQYF	TGTGCCAGCAGTGACCTAGCGGGAGGGTCCTACGAGCAGTACTTC
once	TRBV5-3	TRBJ2-1	NA	CARSFKHYNEQFF	TGTGCCAGAAGCTTTAAGCACTACAATGAGCAGTTCTTC
NA	TRBV6-2/TRBV6-3	TRBJ2-3	TRBD2	CASSSPGGRVTDTQYF	TGTGCCAGCAGTTCCCCGGGGGGGCGAGTCACAGATACGCAGTATTTT
NA	TRBV6-5	TRBJ1-2	NA	CASSRTGGNYGYTF	TGTGCCAGCAGCCGGACGGGGGGTAACTATGGCTACACCTTC
NA	TRBV6-1	TRBJ1-6	NA	CASNLQDYNSPLHF	TGTGCCAGCAACCTACAGGATTATAATTCACCCCTCCACTTT